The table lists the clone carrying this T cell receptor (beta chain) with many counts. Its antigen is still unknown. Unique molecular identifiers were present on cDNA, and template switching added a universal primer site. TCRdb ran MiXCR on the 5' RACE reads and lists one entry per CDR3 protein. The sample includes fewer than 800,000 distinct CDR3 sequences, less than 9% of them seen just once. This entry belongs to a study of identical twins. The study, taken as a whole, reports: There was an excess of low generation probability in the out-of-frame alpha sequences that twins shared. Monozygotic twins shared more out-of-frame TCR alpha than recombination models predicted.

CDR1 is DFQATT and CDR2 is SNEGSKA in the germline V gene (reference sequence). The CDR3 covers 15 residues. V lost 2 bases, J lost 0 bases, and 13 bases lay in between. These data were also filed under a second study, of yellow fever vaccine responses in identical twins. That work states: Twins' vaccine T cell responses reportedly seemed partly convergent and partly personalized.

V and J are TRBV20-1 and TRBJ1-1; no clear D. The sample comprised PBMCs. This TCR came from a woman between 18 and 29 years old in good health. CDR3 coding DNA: TGCAGTGCTAGACTAGTACTGACTTTGAACACTGAAGCTTTCTTT. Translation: CSARLVLTLNTEAFF.